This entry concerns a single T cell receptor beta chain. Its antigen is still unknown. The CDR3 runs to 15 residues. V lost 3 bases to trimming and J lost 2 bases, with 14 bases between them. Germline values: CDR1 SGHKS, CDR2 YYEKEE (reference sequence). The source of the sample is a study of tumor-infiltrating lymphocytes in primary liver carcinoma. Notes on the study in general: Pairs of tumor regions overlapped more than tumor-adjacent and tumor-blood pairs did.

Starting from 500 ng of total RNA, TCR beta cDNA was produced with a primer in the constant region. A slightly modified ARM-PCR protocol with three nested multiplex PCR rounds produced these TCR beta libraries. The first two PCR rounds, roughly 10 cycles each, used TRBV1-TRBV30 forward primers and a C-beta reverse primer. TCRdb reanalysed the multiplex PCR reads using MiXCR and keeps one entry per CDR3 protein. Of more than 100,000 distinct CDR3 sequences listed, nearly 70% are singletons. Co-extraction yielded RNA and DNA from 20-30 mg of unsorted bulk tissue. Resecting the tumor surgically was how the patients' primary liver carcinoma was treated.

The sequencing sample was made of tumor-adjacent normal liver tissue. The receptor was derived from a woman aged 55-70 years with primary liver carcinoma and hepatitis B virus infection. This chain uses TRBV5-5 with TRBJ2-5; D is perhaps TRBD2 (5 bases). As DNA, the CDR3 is TGTGCCAGCAGCTATGGACTCATAAAACAAGAGACCCAGTACTTC. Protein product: CASSYGLIKQETQYF. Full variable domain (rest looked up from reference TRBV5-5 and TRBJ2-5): DAGVTQSPTHLIKTRGQQVTLRCSPISGHKSVSWYQQVLGQGPQFIFQYYEKEERGRGNFPDRFSARQFPNYSSELNVNALLLGDSALYLCASSYGLIKQETQYFGPGTRLLVL.